One and the same sample provided the 9 T cell receptor beta chains below, sequenced in a study of blood T cell repertoires in COVID-19. Sequencing used immunoSEQ multiplex PCR; TCRdb keeps in-frame clones, though not all of them. This sample has 60,000 or so clones, with 78% found just once. The specimen was peripheral blood. These receptors all come from a human donor in a cohort sampled during active COVID-19.

This clone was detected many times. The J gene is TRBJ1-5, the V gene TRBV10-3; the match to TRBD1 covers 8 bases. The trim removed 8 bases at V and 2 bases at J, leaving 5 bases unmatched. This CDR3 has 14 amino acids. CDR1 ENHRY and CDR2 SYGVKD come from the germline V gene. CDR3 DNA sequence: TGTGCCATCCAGGGGGCGCGGGGCAATCAGCCCCAGCATTTT. It specifies CAIQGARGNQPQHF.

V is TRBV9 and J is TRBJ1-6; no clear D gene. Germline loops: CDR1 SGDLS, CDR2 YYNGEE. CDR3 length: 15 amino acids. V lost 0 bases to trimming and J lost 7 bases, with 11 bases between them. CDR3 loop: CASSVGAGSNSPLHF. The CDR3 DNA reads as TGTGCCAGCAGCGTAGGTGCAGGATCCAATTCACCCCTCCACTTT.

V and J are TRBV9 and TRBJ2-2; D perhaps matches TRBD1 (6 bases). Trimming took 3 bases from V and 4 from J, leaving 19 bases between them. The CDR3 is made up of 17 amino acids. Germline V gene data show CDR1 as SGDLS and CDR2 as YYNGEE. The CDR3 DNA sequence: TGTGCCAGCAGCGGCGCAGCACAGGGTTTCGGCACCGGGGAGCTGTTTTTT. Its protein is CASSGAAQGFGTGELFF.

This clone was observed a handful of times. The genes are TRBV6-5 and TRBJ2-2; weak D call: TRBD2 (6 bases). The V end lost 2 bases, the J end lost 4 bases, and 8 bases lay between the germline ends. In germline, CDR1 is MNHEY, CDR2 SVGAGI. CDR3 length: 14 residues. The CDR3 protein is CASSYSGLTGELFF. The CDR3 DNA reads as TGTGCCAGCAGTTACAGCGGGCTCACCGGGGAGCTGTTTTTT.

The genes are TRBV6-5 and TRBJ2-5, with 7 bases fitting TRBD2. Germline CDR1 is MNHEY and CDR2 is SVGAGI. The CDR3 length is 14 residues. Losses at the gene ends were 10 bases for V and 5 bases for J; bases not matched to a gene: 13. The CDR3 DNA reads TGTGCCACCCTGAAAGGGCGGGAGATTGAGACCCAGTACTTC. It yields the protein CATLKGREIETQYF.

The rearrangement links TRBV5-1 to TRBJ2-7; D unresolved. Germline V gene lookup returns CDR1 SGHRS and CDR2 YFSETQ. This CDR3 spans 13 amino acids. Trimming left V 4 bases short and J 0 bases short, with 8 bases between. CDR3 protein: CASSLSSSYEQYF. The CDR3 nucleotides are TGCGCCAGCAGCCTATCGAGCTCCTACGAGCAGTACTTC.

Of note for this clone: The DNA is omitted, as the CDR3 cannot be located on it reliably, and the CDR3 follows TCRdb's listing. This chain uses TRBV18 with TRBJ1-1; TRBD1 is the table's D call and was not checked against the DNA. Germline V lookup: CDR1 KGHSH, CDR2 LQKENI. The CDR3 is 21 amino acids in total, end residues counted. CDR3 amino acids: CASSQSPVPEAFFGQGRGAFF.

V is TRBV7-9 and J is TRBJ2-7, with 11 positions matching TRBD2. The CDR3 runs 17 residues. Germline V gene data show CDR1 as SEHNR and CDR2 as FQNEAQ (reference sequence). V shed 3 bases, J shed 3 bases, and the junction held 10 bases outside the gene matches. The CDR3 DNA sequence: TGTGCCAGCAGCTTTACCCCTACTAGCGGGAGTTTCTACGAGCAGTACTTC. Its translation: CASSFTPTSGSFYEQYF.

The V call is TRBV5-4, the J call TRBJ1-2; 8 bases fit TRBD1. The V gene's germline CDR1 is SGHNT and CDR2 YYREEE (reference sequence). This CDR3 is built from 14 residues. The ends lost 2 bases at V and 4 bases at J; junction bases unmatched: 4. DNA of the CDR3: TGTGCCAGCAGCTTTGACAGGGGCCCCTATGGCTACACCTTC. This codes for CASSFDRGPYGYTF.